This is a list of T cell receptor beta chains from one sample in a study of T cells expressing NK-cell markers. Reprocessing the 5' RACE reads, TCRdb reports a single entry for every CDR3 protein and omits DNA. The sample totals some 340,000 distinct CDR3 sequences. Sequencing input: blood T cells: a sorted CD56 or NKG2C T cell subset, CD4+ or CD8+ T cells, or bulk PBMC T cells (not recorded which). The receptors stem from a man aged 18-75 years in good health. The CDR3 runs from the conserved cysteine through the conserved F or W.

TRBV6-6	TRBJ2-5	13	CASTRGTQETQYF
TRBV7-9	TRBJ2-2	16	CASSLYGQRYTGELFF
TRBV7-9	TRBJ1-6	14	CASSLQGKNSPLHF
TRBV6-5	TRBJ2-5	15	CASSYSGGPSETQYF
TRBV20-1	TRBJ2-3	17	CSARKRGTRAPSDTQYF
TRBV11-3	TRBJ2-3	16	CASSPSGGFSTDTQYF
TRBV5-1	TRBJ2-5	15	CASSTPGVGQETQYF
TRBV6-1	TRBJ1-2	15	CASTSINSPNYGYTF
TRBV7-2	TRBJ1-3	14	CASSSRDTGNTIYF
TRBV12-5	TRBJ2-7	17	CASGFHLRGTSGYEQYF
TRBV18	TRBJ1-2	15	CASSRSPSEPYGYTF
TRBV11-1	TRBJ2-6	20	CASSLFLNTGRLSGANVLTF
TRBV7-2	TRBJ2-1	17	CASSLSAGQVAYNEQFF
TRBV20-1	TRBJ2-5	14	CSARDPGQGRTQYF
TRBV7-2	TRBJ1-2	15	CASSGRDRGVGGYTF
TRBV14	TRBJ2-4	17	CASSQDRQGNTKNIQYF
TRBV20-1	TRBJ1-1	15	CSALKGGNMNTEAFF
TRBV5-1	TRBJ2-3	17	CASSLEGRAGGTDTQYF
TRBV5-1	TRBJ2-3	16	CASRGRLAASTDTQYF
TRBV5-1	TRBJ2-3	15	CASSLDIPSSDTQYF
TRBV6-1	TRBJ1-5	14	CASRTGGFNQPQHF
TRBV29-1	TRBJ2-1	16	CSVGGGLPSSYNEQFF
TRBV5-1	TRBJ2-7	15	CASSPGVRKSYEQYF
TRBV19	TRBJ2-1	15	CASSIWDRGNNEQFF
TRBV20-1	TRBJ2-5	13	CSARGRDYRPQYF
TRBV7-8	TRBJ2-5	14	CASSPAWGEETQYF
TRBV12-3/TRBV12-4	TRBJ1-1	18	CASSPGGTGPHRPQEAFF
TRBV12-3/TRBV12-4	TRBJ1-1	17	CASNKPPRIRGYTEAFF
TRBV12-5	TRBJ2-3	15	CASGLRSGARDTQYF
TRBV5-6	TRBJ1-5	13	CASSWGVDQPQHF
TRBV20-1	TRBJ2-7	14	CSATGQTATYEQYF
TRBV20-1	TRBJ2-1	11	CSAQRWDEQFF
TRBV10-3	TRBJ1-6	15	CAISDRAVFNSPLHF
TRBV19	TRBJ2-1	15	CASSIAGQGNNEQFF
TRBV19	TRBJ2-7	13	CASSIGDDYEQYF
TRBV9	TRBJ1-2	14	CASTLGGNNYGYTF
TRBV9	TRBJ2-7	14	CASSGLDRVDEQYF
TRBV2	TRBJ2-5	14	CASSEGQLQETQYF
TRBV9	TRBJ2-3	16	CASSAARAGNTDTQYF
TRBV20-1	TRBJ2-1	15	CSASPSGANYNEQFF
TRBV3-1	TRBJ2-7	14	CASSQDFFVHEQYF
TRBV30	TRBJ2-3	16	CAWKGLAGGRENTQYF
TRBV7-2	TRBJ2-5	15	CASSLTPGSRETQYF
TRBV11-2	TRBJ2-1	14	CASRRLAGKYEQFF
TRBV2	TRBJ1-2	12	CASSGGQGGYTF
TRBV30	TRBJ2-2	11	CAWASVGELFF
TRBV12-3/TRBV12-4	TRBJ2-5	14	CASSFGQPQETQYF
TRBV28	TRBJ2-7	15	CASSQFGGGPDEQYF
TRBV6-5	TRBJ1-2	14	CASSYGSAPRGYTF
TRBV5-8	TRBJ2-1	15	CASSSSGARGNEQFF
TRBV27	TRBJ2-3	17	CASSLLGTAKGPDTQYF
TRBV4-1	TRBJ2-7	16	CASSQVTWGANYEQYF
TRBV20-1	TRBJ2-7	14	CSAPKGTSYYEQYF
TRBV29-1	TRBJ2-3	14	CSVFSGFGTDTQYF
TRBV7-9	TRBJ1-1	15	CASSSDRRMNTEAFF
TRBV10-3	TRBJ1-2	13	CAIGADPSNGYTF
TRBV11-2	TRBJ2-4	21	CASSLDAPWGFLTLAKNIQYF
TRBV20-1	TRBJ1-5	14	CSARVGTGTQPQHF
TRBV5-1	TRBJ2-3	17	CASSGQGVYRPTDTQYF
TRBV2	TRBJ2-4	14	CASSAGAPINIQYF